The next 5 T cell receptor beta chains were all read from a single sample in a study of blood T cell repertoires in COVID-19. The protocol was immunoSEQ multiplex PCR, while the TCRdb copy is restricted to in-frame clones and leaves out a portion. The sample consists of 220,000 or so clones, 75% to 90% of them appearing once. Sequenced: PBMCs or T cells enriched from blood (not recorded which). All receptors derive from a man aged 50-60 years who had been exposed to COVID-19.

In its sample, this clone was seen once. This chain connects TRBV28 to TRBJ1-2, with a weak D call TRBD1 (6 bases). The V and J ends lost 8 bases and 5 bases respectively, with 21 bases between them. CDR3 length: 15 residues. Germline V gene data show CDR1 as MDHEN and CDR2 as SYDVKM. For the CDR3, the DNA is TGTGCCAGCCTAAAGGGGGGGGCACCTTGGTATGGCTACACCTTC. Its translation is CASLKGGAPWYGYTF.

The CDR3 loop reads CSGNRGLRTEAFF. The CDR3 DNA is TGCAGCGGTAACAGGGGGCTGCGGACTGAAGCTTTCTTT. V is TRBV29-1 and J is TRBJ1-1, with 9 bases aligning to TRBD1. Germline lookup yields CDR1 SQVTM and CDR2 ANQGSEA. V shed 7 bases, J shed 5 bases, and the junction held 8 bases outside the gene matches. The CDR3 has 13 residues.

The genes are TRBV7-3 and TRBJ2-3; 9 bases map to TRBD1. The CDR3 contains 16 residues. The germline V gene has CDR1 SGHTA and CDR2 FQGTGA. V shed 4 bases and J 1 base; nucleotides not matched to a gene: 6. The CDR3 reads CASSYNRGHGTDTQYF. The CDR3 region has the DNA TGTGCCAGCAGCTACAACAGGGGGCATGGCACAGATACGCAGTATTTT. The full variable domain, rest sourced from reference TRBV7-3 and TRBJ2-3, is GAGVSQTPSNKVTEKGKYVELRCDPISGHTALYWYRQSLGQGPEFLIYFQGTGAADDSGLPNDRFFAVRPEGSVSTLKIQRTERGDSAVYLCASSYNRGHGTDTQYFGPGTRLTVL.

This clone was seen just once. The J gene is TRBJ2-7, the V gene TRBV30, with D maybe TRBD2 (6 bases). V gave up 0 bases and J gave up 2 bases, with 11 bases separating them. Germline CDR1 GTSNPN, CDR2 SVGIG (reference sequence). CDR3 length equals 14 residues. The CDR3 loop is CAWSVKGGTYEQYV. The CDR3 DNA is TGTGCCTGGAGTGTAAAAGGAGGGACCTACGAGCAGTACGTC.

The rearrangement joins TRBV30 to TRBJ1-4; 10 nucleotides agree with TRBD1. CDR3 size: 16 residues. The trim removed 6 bases at V and 0 bases at J, leaving 7 bases unmatched. The germline V gene encodes CDR1 GTSNPN and CDR2 SVGIG (reference sequence). This CDR3 reads CACRDRGRSTNEKLFF. CDR3 in DNA: TGTGCCTGTAGAGACAGGGGGCGGTCAACTAATGAAAAACTGTTTTTT.